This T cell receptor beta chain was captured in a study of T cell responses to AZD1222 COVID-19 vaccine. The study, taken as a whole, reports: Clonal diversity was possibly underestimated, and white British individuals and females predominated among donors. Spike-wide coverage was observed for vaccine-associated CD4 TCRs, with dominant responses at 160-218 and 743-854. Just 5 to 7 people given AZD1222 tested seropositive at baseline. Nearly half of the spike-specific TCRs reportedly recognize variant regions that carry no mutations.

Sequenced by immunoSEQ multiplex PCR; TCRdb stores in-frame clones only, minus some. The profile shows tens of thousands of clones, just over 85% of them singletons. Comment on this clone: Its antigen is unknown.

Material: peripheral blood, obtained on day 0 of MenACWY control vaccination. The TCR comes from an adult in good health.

The CDR3 DNA reads as TGTGCCAGTAGTACCAAGGCCGGGACAGGGTCCACTGAAGCTTTCTTT. Amino acid sequence: CASSTKAGTGSTEAFF. J is TRBJ1-1 and V is TRBV19; 9 bases are shared with TRBD1. The CDR3 is 16 amino acids. Trimming took 4 bases from V and 4 from J; bases not matched to a gene: 10. Germline CDR1 LNHDA, CDR2 SQIVND (reference sequence). Using reference TRBV19 and TRBJ1-1 for the parts outside the CDR3, the full variable domain is DGGITQSPKYLFRKEGQNVTLSCEQNLNHDAMYWYRQDPGQGLRLIYYSQIVNDFQKGDIAEGYSVSREKKESFPLTVTSAQKNPTAFYLCASSTKAGTGSTEAFFGQGTRLTVV.